Below are 8 T cell receptor beta chains sequenced from a single sample in a study of early T cells in non-severe SARS-CoV-2 infection. TCRdb redid the calling of the 5' RACE reads with MiXCR, one entry per CDR3 protein. This sample has roughly 120,000 distinct CDR3 sequences, with 15% found just once. Sequenced sample: whole blood. All receptors derive from an adult who was a healthcare worker with PCR-confirmed SARS-CoV-2 infection or an uninfected control (not recorded which).

This clonotype appeared a few times. The rearrangement uses TRBV7-9 and TRBJ2-1, with 7 nucleotides matching TRBD1. The junction had 4 bases not matched to a gene; V was cut back by 7 bases and J by 4 bases. Per the germline V gene, CDR1 is SEHNR and CDR2 is FQNEAQ (reference sequence). This CDR3 is built from 13 residues. CDR3 amino acids: CASKEGAYNEQFF. The CDR3 DNA reads TGTGCCAGCAAAGAGGGGGCTTACAATGAGCAGTTCTTC. Full variable domain (outside the CDR3, taken from reference TRBV7-9 and TRBJ2-1): DTGVSQNPRHKITKRGQNVTFRCDPISEHNRLYWYRQTLGQGPEFLTYFQNEAQLEKSRLLSDRFSAERPKGSFSTLEIQRTEQGDSAMYLCASKEGAYNEQFFGPGTRLTVL.

This clonotype was counted at least ten times. V gene TRBV18 combines with J gene TRBJ1-4; maybe TRBD1 (6 bases). V lost 2 bases to trimming and J lost 7 bases, with 11 bases between them. Germline V lookup: CDR1 KGHSH, CDR2 LQKENI. The CDR3 extends over 14 amino acids. CDR3 residues: CASSPAQGSEKLFF. The CDR3, as DNA: TGTGCCAGCTCACCAGCACAGGGCTCTGAAAAACTGTTTTTT.

The sample holds a few counts of this clonotype. V gene TRBV3-1 combines with J gene TRBJ2-3; TRBD2 matches 10 bases. Germline V gene sequence: CDR1 LGHDT, CDR2 YNNKEL (reference sequence). After removal of 4 bases from V and 6 bases from J, the junction contained 7 bases not matched to a gene. The CDR3 loop spans 15 amino acids. DNA of the CDR3: TGTGCCAGCAGCCCACTAGCGGGGACACTGGATACGCAGTATTTT. It specifies CASSPLAGTLDTQYF.

There are a few counts of this clonotype. This chain uses TRBV7-6 with TRBJ2-7, with no clear D. V lost 3 bases and J 5 bases, leaving 14 bases between the germline ends. This CDR3 comprises 14 residues. Germline CDR1 is SGHVS and CDR2 is FNYEAQ. CDR3 sequence reads: CASSFGPRLDEQYF. The CDR3 DNA sequence: TGTGCCAGCAGCTTCGGGCCCCGTTTGGACGAGCAGTACTTC.

A few counts support this clonotype. The V and J genes are TRBV6-4 and TRBJ2-2; D ambiguous. The CDR3 is 12 residues long. Trimming cost V 6 bases and J 5 bases, with 7 bases left between them. The germline V gene has CDR1 MRHNA and CDR2 SNTAGT. CDR3 bases: TGTGCCAGCAGATCCGTAACCGGGGAGCTGTTTTTT. This encodes CASRSVTGELFF.

This clonotype was observed a few times. The chain recombines TRBV4-1 with TRBJ2-1; 8 positions agree with TRBD1. This CDR3 spans 13 amino acids. Germline V lookup: CDR1 MGHRA, CDR2 YSYEKL. Germline trimming cut 4 bases from V and 8 bases from J; bases unmatched to any gene: 4. For the CDR3, the DNA is TGCGCCAGCAGCCTCCAGGGGGCTTATGAGCAGTTCTTC. Translating it yields CASSLQGAYEQFF.

This clonotype was seen more than once but under ten times. The V and J genes are TRBV3-1 and TRBJ1-2, with 7 positions matching TRBD1. V shed 1 base, J shed 6 bases, and the junction held 8 bases outside the gene matches. From germline, CDR1 is LGHDT and CDR2 YNNKEL (reference sequence). The CDR3 spans 15 residues. In DNA form, the CDR3 reads TGTGCCAGCAGCCAAGGCCCAGGGGGTTGGAATGGCTACACCTTC. It specifies CASSQGPGGWNGYTF.

This clonotype was seen a handful of times. This chain joins TRBV27 and TRBJ2-7; D gene uncertain. The V gene lost 5 bases and the J gene lost 6 bases, with 14 bases spanning the gap. This CDR3 spans 13 amino acids. CDR1 MNHEY and CDR2 SMNVEV come from the germline V gene (reference sequence). CDR3 sequence: CASSLLPLAEQYF. The DNA of the CDR3 is TGTGCCAGCAGTCTTCTGCCGCTGGCCGAGCAGTACTTC.